The 14 T cell receptor beta chains listed next were all sequenced from one sample in a study of cytomegalovirus exposure and HLA in healthy donors. In the PCR, 60 Vbeta and 13 Jbeta primers were used. TCRdb keeps only in-frame clones here, not all; method: immunoSEQ multiplex PCR. The profile shows under 200,000 clones, around 65% of them singletons. Specimen: PBMCs. All receptors derive from a woman in her forties in good health and CMV-seropositive.

This chain joins TRBV28 and TRBJ2-3; weak D call: TRBD1 (6 bases). CDR3 length equals 15 residues. The germline V gene encodes CDR1 MDHEN and CDR2 SYDVKM. Trimming pared 3 bases from V and 2 bases from J, leaving 12 bases between. For the CDR3, the DNA is TGTGCCAGCAGTTTTGAGTCAGGGGCCACAGATACGCAGTATTTT. It is translated as CASSFESGATDTQYF. Using reference TRBV28 and TRBJ2-3 for the parts outside the CDR3, the full variable domain is DVKVTQSSRYLVKRTGEKVFLECVQDMDHENMFWYRQDPGLGLRLIYFSYDVKMKEKGDIPEGYSVSREKKERFSLILESASTNQTSMYLCASSFESGATDTQYFGPGTRLTVL.

The chain joins TRBV19 to TRBJ1-3; 7 bases are a match to TRBD1. The CDR3 consists of 16 residues. The V gene end was trimmed by 10 bases and the J gene end by 0 bases; junction bases not matched to a gene: 12. Germline assignment: CDR1 LNHDA and CDR2 SQIVND (reference sequence). Written as DNA, the CDR3 is TGTGCCACCGGGGATCCAGGGACAGACTCTGGAAACACCATATATTTT. It yields the protein CATGDPGTDSGNTIYF.

The genes are TRBV7-2 and TRBJ1-5; no definite D call. V gave up 5 bases and J gave up 3 bases, with 20 bases separating them. The CDR3 is made up of 17 amino acids. In germline, CDR1 is SGHTA, CDR2 FQGNSA. The CDR3 protein is CASSRRESGSPNQPQHF. The DNA for the CDR3 is TGTGCCAGCAGCCGTAGGGAGAGTGGAAGTCCCAATCAGCCCCAGCATTTT.

About this clone itself: One end of the junction varies from germline; a read error may be responsible. The chain joins TRBV6-1 to TRBJ1-2; the D is unclear. CDR3 size: 14 residues. The germline V gene encodes CDR1 MNHNS and CDR2 SASEGT. The CDR3 DNA follows: TGTGCCAGCACCCCCGGGTTTACTGGGAGCCGCTACCCCTTC. It yields the protein CASTPGFTGSRYPF.

The J gene is TRBJ2-7, the V gene TRBV27; 10 bases are shared with TRBD1. Germline loops: CDR1 MNHEY, CDR2 SMNVEV (reference sequence). J was trimmed by 6 bases and V by 3 bases; bases with no gene match: 11. This CDR3 comprises 16 residues. In nucleotides, the CDR3 is TGTGCCAGCAGTTTCTCCCCCGGGACAGGGGACGCCGAGCAGTACTTC. It specifies CASSFSPGTGDAEQYF.

The rearrangement uses TRBV4-2 and TRBJ2-7, with 9 bases matching TRBD2. V trimming: 0 bases; J trimming: 2 bases; junction bases outside the gene matches: 8. CDR1 is LGHNA, CDR2 YNFKEQ, per germline. The CDR3 totals 17 residues. CDR3 DNA sequence: TGTGCCAGCAGCCAAGAAATGGGGACTAGCAGAACCTACGAGCAGTACTTC. It codes for CASSQEMGTSRTYEQYF.

The chain links TRBV28 to TRBJ2-7; D may be TRBD2 (6 bases). The germline V gene encodes CDR1 MDHEN and CDR2 SYDVKM. The CDR3 has 14 amino acids. Between the trimmed V and J ends, which lost 4 bases and 7 bases, there was a span of 17 bases. The CDR3, as DNA: TGTGCCAGCAGTTCAGCCGAGCGGGCTGGAGAGCAGTACTTC. This encodes CASSSAERAGEQYF.

This chain uses TRBV7-2 with TRBJ1-1, with 7 bases that match TRBD1. Germline V gives CDR1 SGHTA, CDR2 FQGNSA. V lost 10 bases to trimming and J lost 6 bases; unmatched junction nucleotides: 8. The CDR3 sequence is 12 residues long. CDR3 sequence: CAIWDSYAEAFF. CDR3 nucleotides: TGTGCCATATGGGACAGCTACGCTGAAGCTTTCTTT.

This clone was recorded once. Germline is not matched at one junction end, which may reflect a read error. The chain has TRBV6-1 and TRBJ1-2, with unresolved D. Germline CDR1 is MNHNS and CDR2 is SASEGT. The CDR3 has 16 amino acids. DNA of the CDR3: TGTGCCAGCAGTGAAGTTGGAGGGAGAGCTAACTATGGCTACCCCTTC. This translates into CASSEVGGRANYGYPF.

V gene TRBV4-3 combines with J gene TRBJ2-2; TRBD1 agrees at 7 bases. The V segment lost 1 base and the J segment 6 bases; nucleotides outside the gene matches: 8. This CDR3 is 16 amino acids long. Germline assignment: CDR1 LGHNA and CDR2 YSLEER. CDR3 in amino acids: CASSQAGTVLAGELFF. The CDR3 DNA is TGCGCCAGCAGCCAAGCGGGGACAGTACTTGCCGGGGAGCTGTTTTTT.

The chain is built from TRBV7-3 and TRBJ1-1, with 7 nucleotides matching TRBD1. V lost 5 bases to trimming and J lost 3 bases; unmatched junction nucleotides: 6. This CDR3 comprises 14 residues. CDR1 and CDR2 (germline): SGHTA, FQGTGA. CDR3: CASSRTGRDTEAFF. DNA of the CDR3: TGTGCCAGCAGCCGGACAGGAAGGGACACTGAAGCTTTCTTT.

V gene TRBV4-3 combines with J gene TRBJ1-2; D ambiguous. V lost 1 base, J lost 8 bases, and 14 bases lay in between. This CDR3 spans 14 amino acids. Germline V gene data show CDR1 as LGHNA and CDR2 as YSLEER. This chain's CDR3 is CASSQAERDDGYTF. The DNA of the CDR3 is TGCGCCAGCAGCCAAGCGGAGCGCGATGACGGCTACACCTTC.

The gene calls are TRBV5-6 and TRBJ2-2; 13 nucleotides agree with TRBD2. Losses at the gene ends were 4 bases for V and 5 bases for J; bases not matched to a gene: 5. Germline V lookup: CDR1 SGHDT, CDR2 YYEEEE. The CDR3 spans 16 residues. For the CDR3, the DNA is TGTGCCAGCAGCCCGGGACTAGCGGGACGAACCGGGGAGCTGTTTTTT. Its protein product is CASSPGLAGRTGELFF.

This clone was found once. The rearrangement joins TRBV5-6 to TRBJ2-3; 10 bases are shared with TRBD2. The J segment lost 8 bases and the V segment lost 4 bases, leaving 13 bases of the junction unmatched. Germline CDR1 is SGHDT and CDR2 is YYEEEE. The CDR3 loop spans 16 amino acids. The CDR3 DNA follows: TGTGCCAGCAGCCCGACCGCCGGGACTAGCGACCTTACGCAGTATTTT. Translation gives CASSPTAGTSDLTQYF.